This T cell receptor (beta chain) is from a study of HIV-infected patients and healthy controls. Notes on the study in general: HIV-infected patients and controls differed significantly in mean usage of eight alpha and eight beta V genes.

Looked up from germline, CDR1 is LNHDA and CDR2 is SQIVND (reference sequence). V lost 6 bases, J lost 0 bases, and 9 bases lay in between. The CDR3 is made up of 15 amino acids. Concerning this clonotype: As yet, its antigen is unknown.

No cell fractionation was done, so the repertoire covers all unsorted peripheral blood T cells. Alpha and beta constant-region primers primed reverse transcription of approximately 500 ng RNA. Each of the alpha and beta chains got its own library through chain-specific third strand synthesis with indices. TCRdb ran MiXCR on the 5' RACE reads and lists one entry per CDR3 protein. Found here are 7,000 to 8,500 distinct CDR3 sequences, 5% to 6.5% of them singletons; the top ten hold approximately 23%. Sequences were derived from blood, sampled before antiretroviral therapy. The chain joins TRBV19 to TRBJ1-6; D remains unclear. The TCR sequence derives from an adult with HIV infection. This CDR3 reads CASRTLSSYNSPLHF. The DNA for the CDR3 is TGTGCCAGTAGGACATTGAGCTCCTATAATTCACCCCTCCACTTT.